This is a list of T cell receptor beta chains from one sample in a study of shared clonotypes between healthy human individuals. The method was immunoSEQ multiplex PCR; TCRdb's version includes in-frame clones alone and lacks a portion of them. This table holds millions of clones, 85% to 95% found once. The source material was naive CD4+ T cells sorted from blood. The receptor source for this set is a man aged 18 to 30 in good health. Both conserved end residues are part of each CDR3. D genes are given only for firm matches. Size is omitted from some rows. Given values are once, few, many or a class for expanded clones.

J gene,V gene,clone size,D gene,CDR3 protein,CDR3 DNA
TRBJ1-1,TRBV2,NA,NA,CASSEGENTEAFF,TGTGCCAGCAGTGAAGGAGAGAACACTGAAGCTTTCTTT
TRBJ2-7,TRBV2,NA,TRBD2,CASSEGLAVPYEQYF,TGTGCCAGCAGTGAGGGACTAGCGGTTCCCTACGAGCAGTACTTC
TRBJ2-1,TRBV6-5,NA,NA,CASSYVGASSYNEQFF,TGTGCCAGCAGTTACGTAGGGGCGAGCTCCTACAATGAGCAGTTCTTC
TRBJ1-4,TRBV5-4,NA,TRBD1,CASSLDRGSEKLFF,TGTGCCAGCAGCTTGGACAGGGGGAGTGAAAAACTGTTTTTT
TRBJ2-3,TRBV7-8,once,NA,CASSLEQHPDTQYF,TGTGCCAGCAGCTTAGAACAGCACCCAGATACGCAGTATTTT
TRBJ2-5,TRBV10-3,NA,NA,CASGGERETQYF,TGTGCCTCAGGGGGGGAAAGGGAGACCCAGTACTTC
TRBJ2-3,TRBV5-5,NA,TRBD1,CASSLVGQGATDTQYF,TGTGCCAGCAGCCTCGTGGGACAGGGGGCCACAGATACGCAGTATTTT
TRBJ1-3,TRBV2,NA,NA,CASSERGVFSGNTIYF,TGTGCCAGCAGTGAACGGGGGGTTTTCTCTGGAAACACCATATATTTT
TRBJ2-3,TRBV18,NA,TRBD1,CASSLGPGQGTDTQYF,TGTGCCAGCTCACTGGGACCGGGACAGGGGACAGATACGCAGTATTTT
TRBJ2-7,TRBV5-4,once,NA,CASSIDSSVEQYF,TGTGCCAGCAGCATAGACAGCTCTGTCGAGCAGTACTTC
TRBJ2-7,TRBV30,NA,NA,CAWSSGLNSYEQYF,TGTGCCTGGAGCTCGGGACTGAACTCCTACGAGCAGTACTTC
TRBJ2-7,TRBV18,NA,TRBD1,CASSPGQGIYEQYF,TGTGCCAGCTCACCCGGACAGGGGATATACGAGCAGTACTTC
TRBJ2-7,TRBV28,once,NA,CASNSRGGSASEQYF,TGTGCCAGCAACTCGAGGGGGGGGAGTGCTTCCGAGCAGTACTTC
TRBJ2-4,TRBV19,NA,NA,CASSWGPGAKNIQYF,TGTGCCAGTAGTTGGGGACCTGGAGCCAAAAACATTCAGTACTTC
TRBJ1-6,TRBV7-9,NA,NA,CASSLGGDSPLHF,TGTGCCAGCAGCTTAGGGGGGGATTCACCCCTCCACTTT
TRBJ2-7,TRBV28,NA,NA,CASSLSPSYEQYF,TGTGCCAGCAGTTTATCCCCCTCCTACGAGCAGTACTTC
TRBJ2-1,TRBV30,NA,TRBD1,CAWSVSRTGGYNEQFF,TGTGCCTGGAGTGTATCAAGGACAGGGGGATACAATGAGCAGTTCTTC
TRBJ2-7,TRBV18,NA,NA,CASSREEGDEQYF,TGTGCCAGCTCACGAGAGGAAGGGGACGAGCAGTACTTC
TRBJ2-4,TRBV30,once,NA,CAWSVEPGANIQYF,TGTGCCTGGAGTGTAGAACCAGGGGCCAACATTCAGTACTTC
TRBJ1-5,TRBV28,NA,NA,CASSLSVGPQHF,TGTGCCAGCAGTTTGTCGGTCGGGCCCCAGCATTTT
TRBJ2-7,TRBV10-3,NA,TRBD1,CAISERGTGNEQYF,TGTGCCATCTCCGAAAGGGGGACAGGGAACGAGCAGTACTTC
TRBJ2-3,TRBV5-1,NA,NA,CASSLGSGTQYF,TGCGCCAGCAGCTTGGGGTCAGGTACGCAGTATTTT
TRBJ2-2,TRBV6-5,once,NA,CASRQGNTGELFF,TGTGCCAGCAGACAGGGGAACACCGGGGAGCTGTTTTTT
TRBJ1-1,TRBV5-1,NA,NA,CASSLAGERTEAFF,TGCGCCAGCAGCTTGGCTGGGGAACGCACTGAAGCTTTCTTT
TRBJ2-7,TRBV6-5,few,NA,CASSYSHSVYEQYF,TGTGCCAGCAGTTACTCGCATTCAGTCTACGAGCAGTACTTC